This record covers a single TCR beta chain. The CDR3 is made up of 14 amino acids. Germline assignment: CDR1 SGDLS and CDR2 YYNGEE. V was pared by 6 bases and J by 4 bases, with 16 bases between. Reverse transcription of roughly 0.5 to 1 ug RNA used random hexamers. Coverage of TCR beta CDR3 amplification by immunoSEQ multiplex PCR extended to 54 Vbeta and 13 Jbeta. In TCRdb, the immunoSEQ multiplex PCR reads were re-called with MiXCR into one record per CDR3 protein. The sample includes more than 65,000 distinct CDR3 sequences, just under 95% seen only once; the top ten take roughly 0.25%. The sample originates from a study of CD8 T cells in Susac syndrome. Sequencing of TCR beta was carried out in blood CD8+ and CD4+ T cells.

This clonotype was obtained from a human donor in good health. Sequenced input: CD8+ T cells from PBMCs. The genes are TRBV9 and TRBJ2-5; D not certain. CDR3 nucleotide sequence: TGTGCCAGCAATGAGGAAGGGATCCGAGAGACCCAGTACTTC. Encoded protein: CASNEEGIRETQYF. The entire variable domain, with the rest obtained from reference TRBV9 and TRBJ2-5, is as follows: DSGVTQTPKHLITATGQRVTLRCSPRSGDLSVYWYQQSLDQGLQFLIQYYNGEERAKGNILERFSAQQFPDLHSELNLSSLELGDSALYFCASNEEGIRETQYFGPGTRLLVL.